The clone carrying this T cell receptor (beta chain) was recorded only once. This record belongs to a study of blood T cell repertoires in COVID-19. Looking at the study overall: T cells, B-cell-depleted T cells, or PBMCs provided the cDNA or gDNA that served as material.

The V gene's germline CDR1 is MNHEY and CDR2 SMNVEV (reference sequence). The CDR3 is 15 amino acids. The V gene lost 3 bases and the J gene lost 3 bases, with 15 bases spanning the gap. This table comes from immunoSEQ multiplex PCR, and its TCRdb copy is limited to in-frame clones, with some not included. The sample shows over 350,000 clones, around 89% of them seen only once. Participant-reported clinical history was the basis for cohort assignment. In Cohort 3, a recovered donor had either two negative PCRs, clearance, or symptom resolution. This rearrangement joins TRBV27 to TRBJ2-7; no definite D call. Sequenced material: PBMCs or T cells enriched from blood (not recorded which). This clonotype was sampled from a woman aged 18 to 35 who had recovered from COVID-19. The chain's CDR3 is CASSFSHTSYYEQYF. In DNA form, the CDR3 reads TGTGCCAGCAGTTTTAGCCACACAAGCTACTACGAGCAGTACTTC.